A single sample gave rise to the 11 T cell receptor beta chains below, sequenced in a study of Graves' ophthalmopathy and Graves' hyperthyroidism. The sequenced template was RNA, covering the TCR beta CDR3 region. An opening RT-PCR round employed HTBI primers and preceded a second-round multiplex PCR. From the multiplex PCR reads, TCRdb called clonotypes with MiXCR, one entry per CDR3 protein. This sample yields 500,000 to 600,000 distinct CDR3 sequences, of which roughly 39% are seen a single time; roughly 4% belongs to the top ten. The sequenced sample consisted of peripheral blood or thyroid tissue (not recorded which). These receptors all come from an adult man with Graves' hyperthyroidism.

This clonotype showed up many times. This CDR3 reads CASSLMGSGANVLTF. The CDR3 nucleotides are TGTGCCAGCAGTTTAATGGGCTCTGGGGCCAACGTCCTGACTTTC. V usage is TRBV12-3 or TRBV12-4 and J usage is TRBJ2-6; D call uncertain. Trimming pared 2 bases from V and 0 bases from J, leaving 5 bases between. The CDR3 spans 15 residues.

This clonotype was detected ten times or more. The rearrangement uses TRBV5-1 and TRBJ1-1; 9 bases map to TRBD1. V gave up 2 bases and J gave up 6 bases; unmatched junction bases: 5. The CDR3 loop spans 14 amino acids. Germline values: CDR1 SGHRS, CDR2 YFSETQ. The CDR3 nucleotides are TGCGCCAGCAGCTTACAGGGGGCGCGGGCTGAAGCTTTCTTT. This sequence encodes CASSLQGARAEAFF.

This clonotype was detected many times. The chain links TRBV2 to TRBJ1-2; 7 positions agree with TRBD1. Germline lookup yields CDR1 SNHLY and CDR2 FYNNEI. The CDR3 sequence is 17 residues long. The V gene end was trimmed by 3 bases and the J gene end by 4 bases; junction bases not matched to a gene: 14. CDR3 protein: CASSEHITGERGYGYTF. CDR3 in DNA: TGTGCCAGCAGTGAGCACATAACAGGGGAGCGGGGCTATGGCTACACCTTC.

This clonotype showed up many times. This chain links TRBV4-1 with TRBJ2-2; the D gene is possibly TRBD1 (6 bases). V was clipped by 1 base and J by 9 bases, with 6 bases between them. This CDR3 spans 12 amino acids. Per the germline V gene, CDR1 is MGHRA and CDR2 is YSYEKL. CDR3 sequence: CASSQGGRELFF. CDR3 coding DNA: TGCGCCAGCAGCCAAGGGGGGCGGGAGCTGTTTTTT.

At least ten counts were recorded for this clonotype. For the CDR3, the DNA is TGTGCCAGCAGCGTAGCTCCTTCCAGTCACTCCTACGAGCAGTACTTC. As protein: CASSVAPSSHSYEQYF. This chain connects TRBV9 to TRBJ2-7; no reliable D call. Trimming took off 0 bases at V and 0 bases at J, with 13 bases between the two ends. Looked up from germline, CDR1 is SGDLS and CDR2 is YYNGEE. The CDR3 sequence is 16 residues long.

Many counts were recorded for this clonotype. This CDR3 is CSASVTGTATPNSNQPQHF. In DNA form, the CDR3 reads TGCAGTGCTAGTGTCACCGGGACAGCCACTCCTAATAGCAATCAGCCCCAGCATTTT. The V gene is TRBV20-1, the J gene TRBJ1-5; 7 bases match TRBD1. V was pared by 3 bases and J by 0 bases, with 17 bases of the junction left unmatched. Germline CDR1 is DFQATT and CDR2 is SNEGSKA (reference sequence). The CDR3 extends over 19 amino acids.

The chain combines TRBV24-1 with TRBJ2-2, with no clear D. Looked up from germline, CDR1 is KGHDR and CDR2 is SFDVKD. Trimming shortened V by 4 bases and J by 6 bases, and 5 bases separated the two germline ends. The CDR3 sequence is 12 residues long. CDR3 amino acids: CATSEIAGELFF. CDR3 bases: TGTGCCACCAGTGAGATTGCCGGGGAGCTGTTTTTT.

This clonotype was recorded once. Given a much more abundant clone one base away, this may be a read error. The J gene is TRBJ1-1, the V gene TRBV7-9; D uncertain. V was cut by 1 base and J by 3 bases, with 12 bases left in between. The length of the CDR3 is 15 residues. Germline lookup yields CDR1 SEHNR and CDR2 FQNEAQ (reference sequence). The CDR3 sequence: CASSLVQEGHTEAFF. In DNA form, the CDR3 reads TGTGCCAGCAGCTTAGTTCAGGAGGGCCACACTGAAGCTTTCTTT.

A remark on this clonotype: Just one base apart from a much larger clone, this may be a read error. The CDR3 carries no conserved terminal phenylalanine or tryptophan, so it likely arises from a read error. The chain uses TRBV6-6 and TRBJ1-5; 7 nucleotides agree with TRBD1. Per germline, CDR1 MNHNY and CDR2 SVGAGI (reference sequence). With V trimmed by 6 bases and J by 0 bases, 5 bases remained unmatched. This CDR3 is 15 amino acids long. CDR3 nucleotides: TGTGCCAGCAGGTACCCAGGGGGTAGCAATCAGCCCCAGCATTCT. It translates to CASRYPGGSNQPQHS.

This clonotype showed up many times. The V gene is TRBV20-1, the J gene TRBJ1-2, with 11 positions matching TRBD1. With 4 bases clipped from V and 8 bases from J, the junction kept 18 bases outside the gene matches. The CDR3 has 17 residues. From germline, CDR1 is DFQATT and CDR2 SNEGSKA (reference sequence). CDR3 coding DNA: TGCAGTGCTACTACGATAGGGACAGGGGGACCTTTTGGGGGCTACACCTTC. It encodes CSATTIGTGGPFGGYTF.

The chain joins TRBV7-3 to TRBJ1-4, with TRBD1 as a possible D gene (5 bases). The CDR3 totals 15 residues. The V end lost 5 bases, the J end lost 5 bases, and 15 bases lay between the germline ends. From germline, CDR1 is SGHTA and CDR2 FQGTGA. Here the CDR3 DNA reads TGTGCCAGCAGCGGGGGAGGGTCAGGGAATGAAAAACTGTTTTTT. The encoded protein is CASSGGGSGNEKLFF.